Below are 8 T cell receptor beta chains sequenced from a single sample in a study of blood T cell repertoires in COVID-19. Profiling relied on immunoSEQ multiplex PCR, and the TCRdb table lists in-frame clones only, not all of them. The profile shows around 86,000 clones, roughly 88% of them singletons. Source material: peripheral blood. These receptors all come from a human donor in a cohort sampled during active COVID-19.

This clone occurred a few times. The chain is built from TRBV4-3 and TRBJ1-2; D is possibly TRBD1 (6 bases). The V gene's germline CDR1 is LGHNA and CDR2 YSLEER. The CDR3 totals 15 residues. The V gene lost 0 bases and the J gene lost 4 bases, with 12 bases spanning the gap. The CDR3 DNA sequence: TGCGCCAGCAGCCAAGATCTAGGGGGTGCCTATGGCTACACCTTC. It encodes CASSQDLGGAYGYTF.

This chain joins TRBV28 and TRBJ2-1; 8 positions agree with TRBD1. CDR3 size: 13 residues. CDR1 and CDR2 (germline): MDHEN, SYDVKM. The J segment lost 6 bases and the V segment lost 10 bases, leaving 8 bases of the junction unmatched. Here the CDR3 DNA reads TGTGCCACCAGACAGGGGTTCTCCAATGAGCAGTTCTTC. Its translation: CATRQGFSNEQFF.

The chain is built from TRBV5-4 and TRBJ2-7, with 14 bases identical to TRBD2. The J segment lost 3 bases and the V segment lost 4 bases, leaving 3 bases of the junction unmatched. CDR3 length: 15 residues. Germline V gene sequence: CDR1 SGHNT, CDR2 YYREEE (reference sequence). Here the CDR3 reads CASSHGTSGSYEQYF. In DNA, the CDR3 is TGTGCCAGCAGCCACGGGACTAGCGGGAGCTACGAGCAGTACTTC.

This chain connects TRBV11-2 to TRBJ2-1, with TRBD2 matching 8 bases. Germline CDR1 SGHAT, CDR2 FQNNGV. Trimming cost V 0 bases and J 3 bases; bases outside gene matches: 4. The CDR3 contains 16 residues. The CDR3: CASSLDRGGVYNEQFF. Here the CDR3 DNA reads TGTGCCAGCAGCTTAGATCGGGGGGGCGTCTACAATGAGCAGTTCTTC.

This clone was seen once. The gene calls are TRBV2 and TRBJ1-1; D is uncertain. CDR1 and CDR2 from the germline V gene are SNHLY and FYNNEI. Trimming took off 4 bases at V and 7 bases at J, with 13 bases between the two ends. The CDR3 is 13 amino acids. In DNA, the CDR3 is TGTGCCAGCAGTGCCGGTAACTCTTATGAAGCTTTCTTT. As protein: CASSAGNSYEAFF.

The CDR3 is CASRGQSRGYTF. In nucleotides, the CDR3 is TGTGCCAGCAGAGGACAGTCGCGTGGCTACACCTTC. The J gene is TRBJ1-2, the V gene TRBV6-5, with TRBD1 as a possible D gene (6 bases). The CDR3 contains 12 residues. Per the germline V gene, CDR1 is MNHEY and CDR2 is SVGAGI. Trimming stripped 6 bases from V and 7 bases from J, with 12 bases between.

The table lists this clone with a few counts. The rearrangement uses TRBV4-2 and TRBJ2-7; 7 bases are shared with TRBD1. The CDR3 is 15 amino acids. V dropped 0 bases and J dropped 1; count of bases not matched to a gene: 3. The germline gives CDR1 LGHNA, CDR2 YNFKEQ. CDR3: CASSQEDRRSYEQYF. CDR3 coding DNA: TGTGCCAGCAGCCAAGAGGACAGGCGTTCCTACGAGCAGTACTTC.

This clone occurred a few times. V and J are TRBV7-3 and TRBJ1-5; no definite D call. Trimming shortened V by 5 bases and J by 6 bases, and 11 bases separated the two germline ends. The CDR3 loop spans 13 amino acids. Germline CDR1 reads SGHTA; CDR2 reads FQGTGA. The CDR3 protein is CASSPSEGQPQHF. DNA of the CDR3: TGTGCCAGCAGCCCCTCCGAGGGTCAGCCCCAGCATTTT. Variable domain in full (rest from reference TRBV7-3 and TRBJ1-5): GAGVSQTPSNKVTEKGKYVELRCDPISGHTALYWYRQSLGQGPEFLIYFQGTGAADDSGLPNDRFFAVRPEGSVSTLKIQRTERGDSAVYLCASSPSEGQPQHFGDGTRLSIL.